The entry below gives a single T cell receptor (beta chain) sequence along with its context. The sample comes from a study of blood T cells in healthy people across ages. For the second PCR, which ran for roughly 7 to 11 cycles, a sample-barcoded 5' primer and a J-beta primer mix were used. TCRdb re-called the 5' RACE reads with MiXCR, one entry per CDR3 protein. Of 800,000 to 1,000,000 distinct CDR3 sequences in the sample, about 48% were seen once. Germline CDR1 and CDR2: MDHEN and SYDVKM. This CDR3 is 14 amino acids long. With 3 bases clipped from V and 4 bases from J, the junction kept 5 bases outside the gene matches. Each sample gave at least 6 million isolated PBMCs.

The clonotype was recovered from a man younger than 40 in good health. Specimen: blood. The chain couples TRBV28 to TRBJ1-1, with TRBD1 matching over 7 bases. As DNA, the CDR3 is TGTGCCAGCAGTTTTACAGGGGCGGGCACTGAAGCTTTCTTT. Amino acids: CASSFTGAGTEAFF.